The next 15 T cell receptor beta chains were all read from a single sample in a study of Graves' ophthalmopathy and Graves' hyperthyroidism. Amplification targeted the TCR beta CDR3 regions, with RNA transcripts as the source material. The first-round RT-PCR employed HTBI primers together with the Qiagen OneStep RT-PCR kit. A multiplex PCR was then performed as the second round. One entry per CDR3 protein results from TCRdb running MiXCR on the multiplex PCR reads. The repertoire consists of about 380,000 distinct CDR3 sequences, with 15% occurring once and the leading ten covering approximately 7%. Sequences were obtained from peripheral blood. The origin of the receptors is a woman aged 18-30 years with stable Graves' hyperthyroidism.

J is TRBJ1-5 and V is TRBV12-5; D ambiguous. The germline V gene has CDR1 LGHNT and CDR2 FRNRAP. The V and J ends lost 7 bases and 0 bases respectively, with 7 bases between them. The CDR3 is 13 amino acids. The CDR3 DNA follows: TGTGCTAGTGCCCTGGCTAGCAATCAGCCCCAGCATTTT. Translation: CASALASNQPQHF. Full variable domain (rest looked up from reference TRBV12-5 and TRBJ1-5): DARVTQTPRHKVTEMGQEVTMRCQPILGHNTVFWYRQTMMQGLELLAYFRNRAPLDDSGMPKDRFSAEMPDATLATLKIQPSEPRDSAVYFCASALASNQPQHFGDGTRLSIL.

This clonotype was detected many times. V gene TRBV12-5 combines with J gene TRBJ2-4, with 7 positions matching TRBD1. Unmatched junction bases numbered 5, after V lost 6 bases and J lost 0 bases. Looked up from germline, CDR1 is LGHNT and CDR2 is FRNRAP. The CDR3 is made up of 15 amino acids. The CDR3 coding sequence is TGTGCTAGTGGCCAGGGGGTTTTAGCCAAAAACATTCAGTACTTC. Translating gives CASGQGVLAKNIQYF.

This clonotype has just a few counts. A much larger clone lies a single base off, so this may be a read error. The chain employs TRBV11-2 and TRBJ1-3, with D perhaps TRBD1 (6 bases). Per germline, CDR1 SGHAT and CDR2 FQNNGV. The CDR3 is made up of 16 amino acids. CDR3 region: CASSLGGGGTGSTIYF. CDR3 DNA sequence: TGTGCCAGCAGCTTAGGGGGAGGGGGAACTGGAAGCACCATATATTTT.

This clonotype occurred many times. The rearrangement links TRBV20-1 to TRBJ1-1; D uncertain. Germline-derived CDR1 and CDR2 are DFQATT and SNEGSKA (reference sequence). The V end lost 1 base, the J end lost 7 bases, and 16 bases lay between the germline ends. The CDR3 is made up of 14 amino acids. The CDR3 loop reads CSARVGEGIHEAFF. In DNA form, the CDR3 reads TGCAGTGCTAGAGTAGGTGAGGGTATTCATGAAGCTTTCTTT.

At least ten counts were recorded for this clonotype. V and J are TRBV6-2 or TRBV6-3 and TRBJ2-7, with TRBD1 identical over 8 bases. Germline V gene data show CDR1 as MNHEY and CDR2 as SVGEGT. The J segment lost 3 bases and the V segment lost 6 bases, leaving 22 bases of the junction unmatched. The CDR3 consists of 19 residues. The CDR3 sequence: CASRRQGRWVRRFLYEQYF. DNA for the CDR3: TGTGCCAGCAGGAGACAGGGGCGATGGGTTCGTCGTTTTCTCTACGAGCAGTACTTC.

In this sample, this clonotype turned up many times. The chain links TRBV7-2 to TRBJ1-1, with no clear D. The germline V gene encodes CDR1 SGHTA and CDR2 FQGNSA. Trimming took 1 base from V and 2 from J, leaving 8 bases between them. The CDR3 length is 14 residues. The CDR3 sequence is CASSLDPSNTEAFF. Written as DNA, the CDR3 is TGTGCCAGCAGCTTAGACCCGAGTAACACTGAAGCTTTCTTT.

This clonotype came up many times. The V gene is TRBV3-1, the J gene TRBJ2-7; D gene ambiguous. V lost 3 bases and J 10 bases, leaving 22 bases between the germline ends. Germline V gene data show CDR1 as LGHDT and CDR2 as YNNKEL (reference sequence). This CDR3 has 15 amino acids. The CDR3 protein is CASSQDQSTVRGQYF. The CDR3 DNA is TGTGCCAGCAGCCAGGATCAAAGCACAGTACGAGGACAGTACTTC.

The rearrangement uses TRBV6-2 or TRBV6-3 and TRBJ1-3; unclear D gene. In germline, CDR1 is MNHEY, CDR2 SVGEGT. Trimming left V 6 bases short and J 0 bases short, with 12 bases between. CDR3 length: 15 amino acids. CDR3 loop: CASSEGRHSGNTIYF. In DNA, the CDR3 is TGTGCCAGCAGCGAAGGACGGCACTCTGGAAACACCATATATTTT.

This clonotype was counted ten times or more. This chain connects TRBV12-3 or TRBV12-4 to TRBJ1-1; D call uncertain. The CDR3 is 13 residues long. The V end lost 3 bases, the J end lost 7 bases, and 12 bases lay between the germline ends. The CDR3 reads CASSFSWVDEAFF. The CDR3 nucleotides read TGTGCCAGCAGTTTCTCTTGGGTAGATGAAGCTTTCTTT.

This clonotype was seen repeatedly, ten times or more. This chain connects TRBV11-2 to TRBJ2-2; perhaps TRBD2 as D (6 bases). The CDR3 is made up of 18 amino acids. The V and J ends lost 5 bases and 0 bases respectively, with 19 bases between them. From germline, CDR1 is SGHAT and CDR2 FQNNGV. CDR3 region: CASSTPLRGSSNTGELFF. CDR3 bases: TGTGCCAGCAGCACACCCCTCCGGGGGAGTTCGAACACCGGGGAGCTGTTTTTT.

This clonotype was observed a few times. The V and J genes are TRBV6-2 or TRBV6-3 and TRBJ2-3; D tentatively fits TRBD1 or TRBD2 (5 bases each). Germline lookup yields CDR1 MNHEY and CDR2 SVGEGT. This CDR3 region has 14 residues. V lost 2 bases and J 0 bases, leaving 6 bases between the germline ends. The CDR3 is CASSYGGSTDTQYF. In nucleotides, the CDR3 is TGTGCCAGCAGTTACGGGGGAAGCACAGATACGCAGTATTTT.

The chain combines TRBV6-1 with TRBJ1-1; no firm D call. Trimming stripped 2 bases from V and 3 bases from J, with 10 bases between. This CDR3 is 14 amino acids long. Germline V lookup: CDR1 MNHNS, CDR2 SASEGT. DNA of the CDR3: TGTGCCAGCAGTGAATACCCGGGCTACACTGAAGCTTTCTTT. Amino acids: CASSEYPGYTEAFF.

This clonotype was seen at least ten times. The chain joins TRBV6-5 to TRBJ1-6; TRBD1 agrees at 7 bases. Germline lookup yields CDR1 MNHEY and CDR2 SVGAGI. The V gene end was trimmed by 5 bases and the J gene end by 7 bases; junction bases not matched to a gene: 8. CDR3 length: 15 residues. The CDR3 here is CASSNYGTVNSPLHF. The CDR3 nucleotides are TGTGCCAGCAGTAACTACGGGACAGTCAATTCACCCCTCCACTTT.

This chain links TRBV20-1 with TRBJ1-2; unclear D gene. Deletions cut 6 bases from V and 7 bases from J, with 21 bases between. Germline CDR1 and CDR2: DFQATT and SNEGSKA (reference sequence). This CDR3 spans 14 amino acids. The CDR3 is CSAKIPLISGGYTF. CDR3 coding DNA: TGCAGTGCCAAAATTCCCCTTATATCGGGTGGCTACACCTTC.

The rearrangement uses TRBV3-1 and TRBJ1-6; D remains ambiguous. Trimming pared 1 base from V and 0 bases from J, leaving 7 bases between. This CDR3 has 16 amino acids. Germline V gives CDR1 LGHDT, CDR2 YNNKEL (reference sequence). CDR3 residues: CASSQVGGSYNSPLHF. Here the CDR3 DNA reads TGTGCCAGCAGCCAAGTCGGCGGCTCCTATAATTCACCCCTCCACTTT.